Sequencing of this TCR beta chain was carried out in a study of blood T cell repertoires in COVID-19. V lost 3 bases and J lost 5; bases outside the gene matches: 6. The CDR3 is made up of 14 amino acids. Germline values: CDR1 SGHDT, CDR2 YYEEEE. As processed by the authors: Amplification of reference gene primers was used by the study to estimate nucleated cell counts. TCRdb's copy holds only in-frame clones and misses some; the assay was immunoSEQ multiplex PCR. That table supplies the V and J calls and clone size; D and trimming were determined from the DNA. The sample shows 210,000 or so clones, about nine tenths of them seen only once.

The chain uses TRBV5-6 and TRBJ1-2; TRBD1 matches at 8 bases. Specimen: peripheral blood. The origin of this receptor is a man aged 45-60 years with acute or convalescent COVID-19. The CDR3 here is CASSWGQVPYGYTF. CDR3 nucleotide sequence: TGTGCCAGCAGCTGGGGACAGGTTCCTTATGGCTACACCTTC. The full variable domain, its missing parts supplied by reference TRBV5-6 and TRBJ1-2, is DAGVTQSPTHLIKTRGQQVTLRCSPKSGHDTVSWYQQALGQGPQFIFQYYEEEERQRGNFPDRFSGHQFPNYSSELNVNALLLGDSALYLCASSWGQVPYGYTFGSGTRLTVV.